These 26 T cell receptor beta chains were sequenced from one sample in a study of OX40 agonist ivuxolimab in advanced cancers. TCRdb's table, derived via immunoSEQ multiplex PCR, lists solely in-frame clones and lacks some. This table has 40,000 or so clones, approximately 85% appearing once. The material was CD4+ or CD8+ T cells sorted from blood, obtained in a trial of the OX40 agonist ivuxolimab. All receptors derive from an adult with an advanced solid tumor such as melanoma, head and neck, liver or kidney cancer.

The rearrangement uses TRBV7-2 and TRBJ2-5; D not resolved. The germline gives CDR1 SGHTA, CDR2 FQGNSA. The CDR3 is 14 residues long. The V end lost 1 base, the J end lost 2 bases, and 8 bases lay between the germline ends. The CDR3 DNA reads TGTGCCAGCAGCTTAGGCAGCCTTCAAGAGACCCAGTACTTC. It is translated as CASSLGSLQETQYF.

This chain links TRBV5-5 with TRBJ2-2; D unclear. The CDR3 has 13 amino acids. Germline CDR1 SGHKS, CDR2 YYEKEE (reference sequence). V shed 2 bases and J shed 5 bases, with 7 bases lying between them. CDR3 bases: TGTGCCAGCAGCTTCGTTCTAACCGGGGAGCTGTTTTTT. This translates into CASSFVLTGELFF. The full variable domain, completed using reference TRBV5-5 and TRBJ2-2, is DAGVTQSPTHLIKTRGQQVTLRCSPISGHKSVSWYQQVLGQGPQFIFQYYEKEERGRGNFPDRFSARQFPNYSSELNVNALLLGDSALYLCASSFVLTGELFFGEGSRLTVL.

This clone was counted only a few times. The chain joins TRBV11-2 to TRBJ2-7; maybe TRBD2 (6 bases). This CDR3 contains 13 residues. CDR1 is SGHAT and CDR2 is FQNNGV in the germline V gene. The germline V and J ends were trimmed by 4 bases and 4 bases, with 11 bases remaining between them. CDR3 region: CASSSGLPYEQYF. The CDR3 DNA follows: TGTGCCAGCAGCTCGGGACTCCCGTACGAGCAGTACTTC. Based on the CDR3 plus reference TRBV11-2 and TRBJ2-7, the full variable domain is EAGVAQSPRYKIIEKRQSVAFWCNPISGHATLYWYQQILGQGPKLLIQFQNNGVVDDSQLPKDRFSAERLKGVDSTLKIQPAKLEDSAVYLCASSSGLPYEQYFGPGTRLTVT.

The genes are TRBV5-8 and TRBJ2-5; D not certain. This CDR3 spans 14 amino acids. The germline V gene encodes CDR1 SGHTS and CDR2 YDEGEE. The V end was cut by 4 bases, the J end by 1 base, with 11 bases between. CDR3 amino acids: CASSQRDIQETQYF. Here the CDR3 DNA reads TGTGCCAGCAGCCAGAGAGACATCCAAGAGACCCAGTACTTC.

This clone came up a few times. This chain uses TRBV6-5 with TRBJ1-4; no clear D. The CDR3 has 15 residues. Germline CDR1 MNHEY, CDR2 SVGAGI. Trimming shortened V by 1 base and J by 3 bases, and 9 bases separated the two germline ends. The CDR3: CASSYFGNPNEKLFF. The CDR3 region has the DNA TGTGCCAGCAGTTACTTTGGGAATCCTAATGAAAAACTGTTTTTT.

V and J are TRBV4-2 and TRBJ1-1; 9 bases align to TRBD1. CDR1 is LGHNA and CDR2 is YNFKEQ in the germline V gene. Losses at the gene ends were 1 base for V and 4 bases for J; bases not matched to a gene: 4. The CDR3 consists of 15 residues. The CDR3: CASSQVGTGSTEAFF. CDR3 DNA: TGTGCCAGCAGCCAAGTCGGGACAGGGAGCACTGAAGCTTTCTTT.

This clone has only a few counts. V usage is TRBV28 and J usage is TRBJ2-1, with 8 bases aligning to TRBD1. The J segment lost 5 bases and the V segment lost 6 bases, leaving 15 bases of the junction unmatched. CDR3 length: 17 residues. In germline, CDR1 is MDHEN, CDR2 SYDVKM. The CDR3 loop reads CASSYAPGQGEDNEQFF. The CDR3 DNA reads as TGTGCCAGCAGCTACGCACCTGGACAGGGTGAGGACAATGAGCAGTTCTTC.

A single count supports this clone. J is TRBJ1-5 and V is TRBV7-2; 9 bases agree with TRBD1. The CDR3 consists of 14 residues. Trimming took 5 bases from V and 6 from J; bases not matched to a gene: 5. Germline CDR1 and CDR2: SGHTA and FQGNSA. CDR3 amino acids: CASSTGTGSQPQHF. CDR3 DNA sequence: TGTGCCAGCAGCACCGGGACAGGGAGTCAGCCCCAGCATTTT.

The rearrangement links TRBV7-3 to TRBJ1-1, with 8 bases lining up with TRBD1. The germline V gene encodes CDR1 SGHTA and CDR2 FQGTGA. V shed 5 bases, J shed 1 base, and the junction held 6 bases outside the gene matches. CDR3 length equals 15 residues. CDR3 in amino acids: CASSLGQGPNTEAFF. CDR3 bases: TGTGCCAGCAGCCTCGGACAGGGCCCGAACACTGAAGCTTTCTTT.

In this sample, this clone turned up a few times. This rearrangement joins TRBV11-1 to TRBJ1-1; TRBD1 might be the D (6 bases). From germline, CDR1 is SGHAT and CDR2 FQDESV (reference sequence). The V and J ends lost 5 bases and 0 bases respectively, with 10 bases between them. CDR3 length equals 14 residues. CDR3 residues: CASSPGAMNTEAFF. CDR3 bases: TGTGCCAGCAGCCCGGGGGCCATGAACACTGAAGCTTTCTTT. Supplemented by reference TRBV11-1 and TRBJ1-1, the full variable domain reads EAEVAQSPRYKITEKSQAVAFWCDPISGHATLYWYRQILGQGPELLVQFQDESVVDDSQLPKDRFSAERLKGVDSTLKIQPAELGDSAMYLCASSPGAMNTEAFFGQGTRLTVV.

This clone was counted a single time. The chain links TRBV5-1 to TRBJ2-5; TRBD1 aligns across 8 bases. Trimming removed 5 bases from V and 4 bases from J; junction bases left unmatched: 10. This CDR3 comprises 15 residues. Germline-derived CDR1 and CDR2 are SGHRS and YFSETQ. This chain's CDR3 is CASSNDRGTRETQYF. As DNA, the CDR3 is TGCGCCAGCAGTAATGACAGGGGTACCAGAGAGACCCAGTACTTC.

CDR3 sequence (DNA): TGTGCCAGCAGCCAAGACGGGGATCCAGCGAGCTCCTACGAGCAGTACTTC. This gives the protein CASSQDGDPASSYEQYF. V gene TRBV7-9 combines with J gene TRBJ2-7, with a possible D match to TRBD2 (5 bases). CDR1 and CDR2 from the germline V gene are SEHNR and FQNEAQ (reference sequence). Trimming left V 5 bases short and J 0 bases short, with 20 bases between. The CDR3 runs 17 residues.

This clone showed up just once. The chain carries TRBV19 and TRBJ2-3, with 11 nucleotides matching TRBD2. V trimming: 6 bases; J trimming: 2 bases; junction bases outside the gene matches: 13. The CDR3 loop spans 18 amino acids. CDR1 is LNHDA, CDR2 SQIVND, per germline (reference sequence). The CDR3 region has the DNA TGTGCCAGTAGGCCCTCTAGCGGGGGGACCACCTTCACAGATACGCAGTATTTT. Protein sequence: CASRPSSGGTTFTDTQYF. The full variable domain, completed using reference TRBV19 and TRBJ2-3, is DGGITQSPKYLFRKEGQNVTLSCEQNLNHDAMYWYRQDPGQGLRLIYYSQIVNDFQKGDIAEGYSVSREKKESFPLTVTSAQKNPTAFYLCASRPSSGGTTFTDTQYFGPGTRLTVL.

V and J are TRBV27 and TRBJ1-4; D is perhaps TRBD1 (6 bases). Germline-derived CDR1 and CDR2 are MNHEY and SMNVEV (reference sequence). The germline V and J ends were trimmed by 6 bases and 8 bases, with 28 bases remaining between them. CDR3 length: 18 amino acids. CDR3 loop: CASSPLVGNGGGYEKLFF. CDR3 DNA sequence: TGTGCCAGCAGCCCTTTAGTTGGTAACGGGGGCGGATACGAAAAACTGTTTTTT.

The chain couples TRBV6-5 to TRBJ1-3, with D possibly being TRBD1 (6 bases). CDR3 length: 14 amino acids. Germline V lookup: CDR1 MNHEY, CDR2 SVGAGI. V was trimmed by 5 bases and J by 2 bases, leaving 10 bases between them. The CDR3 coding sequence is TGTGCCAGCAGTACAACAGGGCCTGGAAACACCATATATTTT. It codes for CASSTTGPGNTIYF.

The genes are TRBV7-6 and TRBJ1-3, with 8 positions matching TRBD1. The germline V gene has CDR1 SGHVS and CDR2 FNYEAQ. V lost 5 bases, J lost 2 bases, and 5 bases stayed unmatched. CDR3 size: 15 residues. The DNA of the CDR3 is TGTGCCAGCAGCCGCGACAGGGGTCCTGGAAACACCATATATTTT. Translated, it gives CASSRDRGPGNTIYF.

This rearrangement joins TRBV20-1 to TRBJ2-5; a possible D gene is TRBD2 (6 bases). V lost 6 bases, J lost 9 bases, and 14 bases lay in between. The CDR3 runs 11 residues. CDR1 and CDR2 (germline): DFQATT, SNEGSKA (reference sequence). CDR3 loop: CSAHWGEAQYF. DNA of the CDR3: TGCAGTGCACATTGGGGGGAGGCCCAGTACTTC.

The chain employs TRBV5-5 and TRBJ1-5; TRBD1 is a possible D gene (5 bases). CDR3 length equals 14 residues. Germline values: CDR1 SGHKS, CDR2 YYEKEE (reference sequence). Trimming left V 1 base short and J 6 bases short, with 11 bases between. CDR3 in amino acids: CASSLSGNGQPQHF. The CDR3 coding sequence is TGTGCCAGCAGCTTGTCAGGGAATGGTCAGCCCCAGCATTTT. Full variable domain (missing parts from reference TRBV5-5 and TRBJ1-5): DAGVTQSPTHLIKTRGQQVTLRCSPISGHKSVSWYQQVLGQGPQFIFQYYEKEERGRGNFPDRFSARQFPNYSSELNVNALLLGDSALYLCASSLSGNGQPQHFGDGTRLSIL.

The gene calls are TRBV6-6 and TRBJ2-5, with D unresolved. Trimming shortened V by 0 bases and J by 5 bases, and 1 base separated the two germline ends. Germline V CDR1 and CDR2: MNHNY, SVGAGI (reference sequence). The CDR3 covers 11 residues. The CDR3 nucleotides read TGTGCCAGCAGTTACTCCGAGACCCAGTACTTC. Translated, it gives CASSYSETQYF.

The rearrangement links TRBV7-9 to TRBJ2-1; TRBD2 agrees at 7 bases. V shed 5 bases and J 8 bases; nucleotides not matched to a gene: 3. The germline CDR1 and CDR2 sequences are SEHNR and FQNEAQ (reference sequence). This CDR3 region has 12 residues. CDR3 region: CASSTRGDEQFF. The CDR3 DNA reads as TGTGCCAGCAGCACCCGGGGGGATGAGCAGTTCTTC.

This chain links TRBV7-9 with TRBJ1-5; D remains unclear. This CDR3 has 12 amino acids. The ends were cut back, 1 base at V and 6 bases at J, with 4 bases in the middle. The germline gives CDR1 SEHNR, CDR2 FQNEAQ (reference sequence). The CDR3 protein is CASSLVSQPQHF. The CDR3 nucleotides are TGTGCCAGCAGCTTAGTTTCTCAGCCCCAGCATTTT. Combining the CDR3 with reference TRBV7-9 and TRBJ1-5 gives the whole variable domain DTGVSQNPRHKITKRGQNVTFRCDPISEHNRLYWYRQTLGQGPEFLTYFQNEAQLEKSRLLSDRFSAERPKGSFSTLEIQRTEQGDSAMYLCASSLVSQPQHFGDGTRLSIL.

The chain carries TRBV4-1 and TRBJ1-2; no clear D gene. The V end was cut by 9 bases, the J end by 5 bases, with 16 bases between. This CDR3 is 13 amino acids long. Germline V gives CDR1 MGHRA, CDR2 YSYEKL. CDR3 region: CASGEGGRYGYTF. Written as DNA, the CDR3 is TGCGCCAGTGGCGAGGGAGGGAGGTATGGCTACACCTTC.

The V call is TRBV7-8, the J call TRBJ1-2, with TRBD1 matching over 7 bases. The CDR3 is 18 amino acids. Germline V CDR1 and CDR2: SGHVS, FQNEAQ. V dropped 3 bases and J dropped 0; count of bases not matched to a gene: 13. DNA of the CDR3: TGTGCCAGCAGCTTCCTCGAGGGGGCCCCGATTTCTAACTATGGCTACACCTTC. It specifies CASSFLEGAPISNYGYTF. The full variable domain, in which reference TRBV7-8 and TRBJ1-2 provide the parts outside the CDR3, is GAGVSQSPRYKVAKRGQDVALRCDPISGHVSLFWYQQALGQGPEFLTYFQNEAQLDKSGLPSDRFFAERPEGSVSTLKIQRTQQEDSAVYLCASSFLEGAPISNYGYTFGSGTRLTVV.

CDR3 coding DNA: TGTGCCAGCAGCCAAGTGGGCAGCTCCTACAATGAGCAGTTCTTC. This codes for CASSQVGSSYNEQFF. This sequence joins TRBV14 and TRBJ2-1; no clear D gene. The V end was cut by 1 base, the J end by 0 bases, with 7 bases between. The CDR3 contains 15 residues. Germline V lookup: CDR1 SGHDN, CDR2 FVKESK. The whole variable domain, filled in from reference TRBV14 and TRBJ2-1, reads EAGVTQFPSHSVIEKGQTVTLRCDPISGHDNLYWYRRVMGKEIKFLLHFVKESKQDESGMPNNRFLAERTGGTYSTLKVQPAELEDSGVYFCASSQVGSSYNEQFFGPGTRLTVL.

This chain joins TRBV7-9 and TRBJ2-5; 7 nucleotides align to TRBD1. Germline trimming cut 6 bases from V and 5 bases from J; bases unmatched to any gene: 9. The CDR3 runs to 14 residues. Germline V gene sequence: CDR1 SEHNR, CDR2 FQNEAQ (reference sequence). CDR3 region: CASRLQGHLETQYF. The CDR3 nucleotides are TGTGCCAGCAGACTACAGGGGCACCTGGAGACCCAGTACTTC. The variable domain in full, with the rest retrieved from reference TRBV7-9 and TRBJ2-5, is DTGVSQNPRHKITKRGQNVTFRCDPISEHNRLYWYRQTLGQGPEFLTYFQNEAQLEKSRLLSDRFSAERPKGSFSTLEIQRTEQGDSAMYLCASRLQGHLETQYFGPGTRLLVL.

This sequence joins TRBV19 and TRBJ1-4; possibly TRBD1 for D (6 bases). The CDR3 is made up of 18 amino acids. The germline V gene encodes CDR1 LNHDA and CDR2 SQIVND (reference sequence). Deletions cut 0 bases from V and 0 bases from J, with 14 bases between. The CDR3 here is CASSIDRDRSTTNEKLFF. The CDR3 DNA is TGTGCCAGTAGTATAGATCGCGACAGGTCAACAACTAATGAAAAACTGTTTTTT. Full variable domain (missing parts from reference TRBV19 and TRBJ1-4): DGGITQSPKYLFRKEGQNVTLSCEQNLNHDAMYWYRQDPGQGLRLIYYSQIVNDFQKGDIAEGYSVSREKKESFPLTVTSAQKNPTAFYLCASSIDRDRSTTNEKLFFGSGTQLSVL.